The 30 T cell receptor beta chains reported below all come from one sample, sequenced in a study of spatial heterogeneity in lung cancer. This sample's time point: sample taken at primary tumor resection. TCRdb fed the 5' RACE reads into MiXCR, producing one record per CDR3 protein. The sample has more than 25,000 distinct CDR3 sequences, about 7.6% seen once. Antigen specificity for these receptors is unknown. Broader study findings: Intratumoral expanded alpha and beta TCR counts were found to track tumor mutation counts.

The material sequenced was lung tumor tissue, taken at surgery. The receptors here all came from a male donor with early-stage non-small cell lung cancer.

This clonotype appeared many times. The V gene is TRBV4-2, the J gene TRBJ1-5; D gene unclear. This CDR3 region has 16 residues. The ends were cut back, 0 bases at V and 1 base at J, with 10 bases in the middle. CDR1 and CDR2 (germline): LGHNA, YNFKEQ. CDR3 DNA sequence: TGTGCCAGCAGCCAAGATCCCGCACAGAGCAATCAGCCCCAGCATTTT. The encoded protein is CASSQDPAQSNQPQHF.

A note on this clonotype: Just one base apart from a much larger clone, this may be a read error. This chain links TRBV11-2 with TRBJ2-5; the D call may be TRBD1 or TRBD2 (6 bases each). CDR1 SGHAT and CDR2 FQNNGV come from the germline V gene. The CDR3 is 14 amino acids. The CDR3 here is CASSPSDRRETLYF. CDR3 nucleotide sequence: TGTGCCAGCAGCCCTAGCGACAGGAGAGAGACCCTGTACTTC.

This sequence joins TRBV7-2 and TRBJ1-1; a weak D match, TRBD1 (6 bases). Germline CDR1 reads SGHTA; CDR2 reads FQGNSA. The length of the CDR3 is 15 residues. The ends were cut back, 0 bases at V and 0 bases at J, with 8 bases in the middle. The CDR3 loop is CASSLAGQVNTEAFF. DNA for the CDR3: TGTGCCAGCAGCTTAGCGGGACAAGTGAACACTGAAGCTTTCTTT.

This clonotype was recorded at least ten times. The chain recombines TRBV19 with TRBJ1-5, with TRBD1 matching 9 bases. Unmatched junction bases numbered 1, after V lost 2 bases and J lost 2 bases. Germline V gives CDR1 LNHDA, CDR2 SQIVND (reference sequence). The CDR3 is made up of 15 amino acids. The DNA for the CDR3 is TGTGCCAGTAGTATAACAGGGGGCGGCAATCAGCCCCAGCATTTT. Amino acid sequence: CASSITGGGNQPQHF.

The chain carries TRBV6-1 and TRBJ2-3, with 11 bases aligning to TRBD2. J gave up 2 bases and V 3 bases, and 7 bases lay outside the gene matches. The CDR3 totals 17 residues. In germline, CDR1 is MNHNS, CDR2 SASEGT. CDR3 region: CASSEFASGGLTDTQYF. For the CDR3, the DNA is TGTGCCAGCAGTGAGTTTGCTAGCGGGGGGCTCACAGATACGCAGTATTTT.

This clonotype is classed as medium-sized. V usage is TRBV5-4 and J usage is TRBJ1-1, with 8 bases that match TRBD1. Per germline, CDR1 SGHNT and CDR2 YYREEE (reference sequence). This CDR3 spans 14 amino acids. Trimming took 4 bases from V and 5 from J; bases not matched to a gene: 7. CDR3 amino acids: CASSARQGRTEAFF. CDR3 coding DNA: TGTGCCAGCAGCGCCCGACAGGGGCGGACTGAAGCTTTCTTT.

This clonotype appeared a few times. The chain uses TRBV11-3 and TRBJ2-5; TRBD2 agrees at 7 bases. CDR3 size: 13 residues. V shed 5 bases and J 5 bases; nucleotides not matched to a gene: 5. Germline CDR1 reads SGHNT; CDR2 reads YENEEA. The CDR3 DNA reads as TGTGCCAGCAGCACGGGACTAAGGGAGACCCAGTACTTC. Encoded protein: CASSTGLRETQYF.

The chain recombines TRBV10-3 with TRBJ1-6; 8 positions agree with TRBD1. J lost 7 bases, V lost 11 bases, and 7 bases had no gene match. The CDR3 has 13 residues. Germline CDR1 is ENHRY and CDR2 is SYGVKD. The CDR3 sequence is CALRDRLNSPLHF. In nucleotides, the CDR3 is TGTGCCCTAAGGGACAGGCTAAATTCACCCCTCCACTTT.

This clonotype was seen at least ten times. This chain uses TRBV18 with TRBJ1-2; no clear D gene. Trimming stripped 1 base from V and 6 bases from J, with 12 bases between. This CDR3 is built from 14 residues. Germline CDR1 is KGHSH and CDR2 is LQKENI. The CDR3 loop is CASSPRQGQDGYTF. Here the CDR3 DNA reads TGTGCCAGCTCACCACGTCAAGGGCAGGATGGCTACACCTTC.

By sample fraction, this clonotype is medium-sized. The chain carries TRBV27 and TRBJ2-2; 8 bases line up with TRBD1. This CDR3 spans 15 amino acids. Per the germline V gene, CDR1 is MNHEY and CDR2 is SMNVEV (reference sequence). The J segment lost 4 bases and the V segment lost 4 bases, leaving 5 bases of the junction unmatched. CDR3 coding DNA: TGTGCCAGCAGTTCGTTGACAGGGGTCACCGGGGAGCTGTTTTTT. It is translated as CASSSLTGVTGELFF.

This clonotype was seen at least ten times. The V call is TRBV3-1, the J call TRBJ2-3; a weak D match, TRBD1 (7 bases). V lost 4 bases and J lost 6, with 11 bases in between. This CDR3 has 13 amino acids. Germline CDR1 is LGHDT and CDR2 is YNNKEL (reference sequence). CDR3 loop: CASSPRGADTQYF. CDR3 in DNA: TGTGCCAGCAGCCCCAGGGGGGCCGATACGCAGTATTTT.

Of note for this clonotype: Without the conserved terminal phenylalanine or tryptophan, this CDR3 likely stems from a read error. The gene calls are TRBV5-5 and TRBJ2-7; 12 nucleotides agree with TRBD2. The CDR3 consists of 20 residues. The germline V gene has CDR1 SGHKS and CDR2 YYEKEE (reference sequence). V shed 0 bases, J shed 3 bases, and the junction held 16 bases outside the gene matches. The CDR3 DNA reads TGTGCCAGCAGCTTGGTCCTCGCGACTAGCGGGGGCACCCGGGGCTACGAGCAGTACCTC. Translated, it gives CASSLVLATSGGTRGYEQYL.

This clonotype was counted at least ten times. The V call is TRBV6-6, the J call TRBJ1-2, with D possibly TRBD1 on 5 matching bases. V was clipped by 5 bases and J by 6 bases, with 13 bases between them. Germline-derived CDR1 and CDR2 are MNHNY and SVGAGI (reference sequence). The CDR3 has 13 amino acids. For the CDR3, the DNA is TGTGCCAGCAGTCCCCAGGGTACCAATGGCTACACCTTC. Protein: CASSPQGTNGYTF.

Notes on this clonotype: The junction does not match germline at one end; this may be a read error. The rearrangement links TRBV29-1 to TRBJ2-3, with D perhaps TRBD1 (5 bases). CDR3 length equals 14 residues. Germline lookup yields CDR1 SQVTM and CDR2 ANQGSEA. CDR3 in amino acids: CSVQDRGPTGTQYF. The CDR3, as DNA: TGCAGCGTTCAGGATAGGGGCCCCACAGGTACGCAGTATTTT.

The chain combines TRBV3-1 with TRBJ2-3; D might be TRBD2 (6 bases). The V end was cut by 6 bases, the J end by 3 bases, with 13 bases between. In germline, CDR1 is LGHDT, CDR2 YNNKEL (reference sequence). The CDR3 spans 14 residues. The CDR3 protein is CASRPSERTDTQYF. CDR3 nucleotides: TGTGCCAGCAGACCTAGCGAGAGGACAGATACGCAGTATTTT.

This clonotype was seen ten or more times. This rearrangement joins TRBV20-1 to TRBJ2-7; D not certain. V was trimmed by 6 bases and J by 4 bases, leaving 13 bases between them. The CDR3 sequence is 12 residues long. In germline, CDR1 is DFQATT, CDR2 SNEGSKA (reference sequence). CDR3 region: CSAINDGYEQYF. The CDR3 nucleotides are TGCAGTGCGATAAACGACGGGTACGAGCAGTACTTC.

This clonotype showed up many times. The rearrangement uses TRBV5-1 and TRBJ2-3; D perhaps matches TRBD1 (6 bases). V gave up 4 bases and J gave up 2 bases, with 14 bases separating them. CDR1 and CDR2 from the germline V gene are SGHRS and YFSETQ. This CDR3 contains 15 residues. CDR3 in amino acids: CASSRGSRYTDTQYF. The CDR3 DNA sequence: TGCGCCAGCAGCAGGGGGTCCCGCTACACAGATACGCAGTATTTT.

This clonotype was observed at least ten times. The CDR3 sequence is CATSALGQGLSDTQYF. CDR3 in DNA: TGTGCCACCAGTGCCTTGGGACAGGGGTTGAGTGATACGCAGTATTTT. V gene TRBV24-1 combines with J gene TRBJ2-3; 10 bases match TRBD1. V was pared by 5 bases and J by 6 bases, with 10 bases of the junction left unmatched. This CDR3 is built from 16 residues. Germline CDR1 reads KGHDR; CDR2 reads SFDVKD.

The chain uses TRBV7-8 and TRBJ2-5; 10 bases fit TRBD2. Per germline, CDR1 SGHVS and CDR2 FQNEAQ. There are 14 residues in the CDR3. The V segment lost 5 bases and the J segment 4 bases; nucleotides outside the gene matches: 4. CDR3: CASSPSGGGETQYF. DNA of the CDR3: TGTGCCAGCAGCCCGAGCGGGGGGGGAGAGACCCAGTACTTC.

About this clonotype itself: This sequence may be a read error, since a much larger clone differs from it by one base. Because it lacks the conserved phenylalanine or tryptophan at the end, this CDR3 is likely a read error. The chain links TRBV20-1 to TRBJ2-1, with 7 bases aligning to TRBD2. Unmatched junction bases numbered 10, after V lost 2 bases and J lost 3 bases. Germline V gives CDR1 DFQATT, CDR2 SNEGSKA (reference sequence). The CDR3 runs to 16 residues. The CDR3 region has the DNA TGCAGTGCTAGAAAAGAAGCGAGCGGGGTCTACAATGAGCAGTTCTCC. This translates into CSARKEASGVYNEQFS.

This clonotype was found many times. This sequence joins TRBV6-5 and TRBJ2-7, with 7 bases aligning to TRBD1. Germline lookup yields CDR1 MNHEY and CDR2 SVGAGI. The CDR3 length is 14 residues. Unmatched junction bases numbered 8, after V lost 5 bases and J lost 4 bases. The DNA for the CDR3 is TGTGCCAGCAGTCGGGACAGAACGATTTACGAGCAGTACTTC. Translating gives CASSRDRTIYEQYF.

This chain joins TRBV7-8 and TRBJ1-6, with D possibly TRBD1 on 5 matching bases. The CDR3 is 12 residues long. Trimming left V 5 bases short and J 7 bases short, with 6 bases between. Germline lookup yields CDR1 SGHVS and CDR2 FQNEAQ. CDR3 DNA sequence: TGTGCCAGCAGCCCAGGGAATTCACCCCTCCACTTT. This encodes CASSPGNSPLHF.

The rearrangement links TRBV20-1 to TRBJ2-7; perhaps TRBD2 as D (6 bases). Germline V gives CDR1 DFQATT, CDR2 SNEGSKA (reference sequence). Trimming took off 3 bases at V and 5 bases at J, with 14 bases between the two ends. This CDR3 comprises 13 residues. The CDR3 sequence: CSASATSLDEQYF. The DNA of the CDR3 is TGCAGTGCTAGTGCGACTAGTCTGGACGAGCAGTACTTC.

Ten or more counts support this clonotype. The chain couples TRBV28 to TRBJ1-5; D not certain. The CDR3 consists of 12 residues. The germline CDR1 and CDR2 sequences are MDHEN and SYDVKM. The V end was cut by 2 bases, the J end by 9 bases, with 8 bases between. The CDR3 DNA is TGTGCCAGCAGTTTAGCCCGACGGCCCCAGCATTTT. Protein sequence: CASSLARRPQHF.

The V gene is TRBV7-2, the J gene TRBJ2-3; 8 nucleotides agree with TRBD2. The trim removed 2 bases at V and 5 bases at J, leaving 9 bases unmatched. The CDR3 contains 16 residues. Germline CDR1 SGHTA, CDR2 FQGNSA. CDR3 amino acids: CASSLRTSGLGDTQYF. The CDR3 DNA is TGTGCCAGCAGCTTACGAACTAGCGGTTTAGGAGATACGCAGTATTTT.

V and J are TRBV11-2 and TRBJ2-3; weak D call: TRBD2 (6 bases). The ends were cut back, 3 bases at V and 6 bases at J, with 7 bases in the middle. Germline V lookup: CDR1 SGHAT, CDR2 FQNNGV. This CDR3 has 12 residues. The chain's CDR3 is CASSFGGDTQYF. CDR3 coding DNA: TGTGCCAGCAGCTTTGGGGGGGATACGCAGTATTTT.

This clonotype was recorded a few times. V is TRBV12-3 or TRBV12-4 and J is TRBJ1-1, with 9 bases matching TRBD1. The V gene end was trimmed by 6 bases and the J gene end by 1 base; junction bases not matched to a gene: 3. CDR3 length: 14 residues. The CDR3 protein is CASRWDRANTEAFF. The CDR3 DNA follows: TGTGCCAGCAGGTGGGACAGGGCGAACACTGAAGCTTTCTTT.

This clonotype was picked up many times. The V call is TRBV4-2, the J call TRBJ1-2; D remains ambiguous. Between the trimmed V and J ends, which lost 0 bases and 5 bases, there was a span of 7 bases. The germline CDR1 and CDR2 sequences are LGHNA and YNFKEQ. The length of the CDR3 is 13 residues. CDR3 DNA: TGTGCCAGCAGCCAAGATTTGAGTTATGGCTACACCTTC. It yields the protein CASSQDLSYGYTF.

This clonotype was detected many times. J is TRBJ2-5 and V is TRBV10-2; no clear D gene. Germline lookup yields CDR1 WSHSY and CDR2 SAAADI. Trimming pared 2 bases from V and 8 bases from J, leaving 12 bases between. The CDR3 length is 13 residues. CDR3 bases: TGCGCCAGCAGTGAGCCCGATCGGAGTACCCAGTACTTC. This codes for CASSEPDRSTQYF.

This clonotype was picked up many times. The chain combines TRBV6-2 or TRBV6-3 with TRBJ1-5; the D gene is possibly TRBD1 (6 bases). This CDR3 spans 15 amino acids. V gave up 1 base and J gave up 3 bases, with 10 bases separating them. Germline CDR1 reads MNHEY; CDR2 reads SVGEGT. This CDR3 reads CASSYWSGANQPQHF. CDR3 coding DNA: TGTGCCAGCAGTTACTGGTCGGGGGCCAATCAGCCCCAGCATTTT.